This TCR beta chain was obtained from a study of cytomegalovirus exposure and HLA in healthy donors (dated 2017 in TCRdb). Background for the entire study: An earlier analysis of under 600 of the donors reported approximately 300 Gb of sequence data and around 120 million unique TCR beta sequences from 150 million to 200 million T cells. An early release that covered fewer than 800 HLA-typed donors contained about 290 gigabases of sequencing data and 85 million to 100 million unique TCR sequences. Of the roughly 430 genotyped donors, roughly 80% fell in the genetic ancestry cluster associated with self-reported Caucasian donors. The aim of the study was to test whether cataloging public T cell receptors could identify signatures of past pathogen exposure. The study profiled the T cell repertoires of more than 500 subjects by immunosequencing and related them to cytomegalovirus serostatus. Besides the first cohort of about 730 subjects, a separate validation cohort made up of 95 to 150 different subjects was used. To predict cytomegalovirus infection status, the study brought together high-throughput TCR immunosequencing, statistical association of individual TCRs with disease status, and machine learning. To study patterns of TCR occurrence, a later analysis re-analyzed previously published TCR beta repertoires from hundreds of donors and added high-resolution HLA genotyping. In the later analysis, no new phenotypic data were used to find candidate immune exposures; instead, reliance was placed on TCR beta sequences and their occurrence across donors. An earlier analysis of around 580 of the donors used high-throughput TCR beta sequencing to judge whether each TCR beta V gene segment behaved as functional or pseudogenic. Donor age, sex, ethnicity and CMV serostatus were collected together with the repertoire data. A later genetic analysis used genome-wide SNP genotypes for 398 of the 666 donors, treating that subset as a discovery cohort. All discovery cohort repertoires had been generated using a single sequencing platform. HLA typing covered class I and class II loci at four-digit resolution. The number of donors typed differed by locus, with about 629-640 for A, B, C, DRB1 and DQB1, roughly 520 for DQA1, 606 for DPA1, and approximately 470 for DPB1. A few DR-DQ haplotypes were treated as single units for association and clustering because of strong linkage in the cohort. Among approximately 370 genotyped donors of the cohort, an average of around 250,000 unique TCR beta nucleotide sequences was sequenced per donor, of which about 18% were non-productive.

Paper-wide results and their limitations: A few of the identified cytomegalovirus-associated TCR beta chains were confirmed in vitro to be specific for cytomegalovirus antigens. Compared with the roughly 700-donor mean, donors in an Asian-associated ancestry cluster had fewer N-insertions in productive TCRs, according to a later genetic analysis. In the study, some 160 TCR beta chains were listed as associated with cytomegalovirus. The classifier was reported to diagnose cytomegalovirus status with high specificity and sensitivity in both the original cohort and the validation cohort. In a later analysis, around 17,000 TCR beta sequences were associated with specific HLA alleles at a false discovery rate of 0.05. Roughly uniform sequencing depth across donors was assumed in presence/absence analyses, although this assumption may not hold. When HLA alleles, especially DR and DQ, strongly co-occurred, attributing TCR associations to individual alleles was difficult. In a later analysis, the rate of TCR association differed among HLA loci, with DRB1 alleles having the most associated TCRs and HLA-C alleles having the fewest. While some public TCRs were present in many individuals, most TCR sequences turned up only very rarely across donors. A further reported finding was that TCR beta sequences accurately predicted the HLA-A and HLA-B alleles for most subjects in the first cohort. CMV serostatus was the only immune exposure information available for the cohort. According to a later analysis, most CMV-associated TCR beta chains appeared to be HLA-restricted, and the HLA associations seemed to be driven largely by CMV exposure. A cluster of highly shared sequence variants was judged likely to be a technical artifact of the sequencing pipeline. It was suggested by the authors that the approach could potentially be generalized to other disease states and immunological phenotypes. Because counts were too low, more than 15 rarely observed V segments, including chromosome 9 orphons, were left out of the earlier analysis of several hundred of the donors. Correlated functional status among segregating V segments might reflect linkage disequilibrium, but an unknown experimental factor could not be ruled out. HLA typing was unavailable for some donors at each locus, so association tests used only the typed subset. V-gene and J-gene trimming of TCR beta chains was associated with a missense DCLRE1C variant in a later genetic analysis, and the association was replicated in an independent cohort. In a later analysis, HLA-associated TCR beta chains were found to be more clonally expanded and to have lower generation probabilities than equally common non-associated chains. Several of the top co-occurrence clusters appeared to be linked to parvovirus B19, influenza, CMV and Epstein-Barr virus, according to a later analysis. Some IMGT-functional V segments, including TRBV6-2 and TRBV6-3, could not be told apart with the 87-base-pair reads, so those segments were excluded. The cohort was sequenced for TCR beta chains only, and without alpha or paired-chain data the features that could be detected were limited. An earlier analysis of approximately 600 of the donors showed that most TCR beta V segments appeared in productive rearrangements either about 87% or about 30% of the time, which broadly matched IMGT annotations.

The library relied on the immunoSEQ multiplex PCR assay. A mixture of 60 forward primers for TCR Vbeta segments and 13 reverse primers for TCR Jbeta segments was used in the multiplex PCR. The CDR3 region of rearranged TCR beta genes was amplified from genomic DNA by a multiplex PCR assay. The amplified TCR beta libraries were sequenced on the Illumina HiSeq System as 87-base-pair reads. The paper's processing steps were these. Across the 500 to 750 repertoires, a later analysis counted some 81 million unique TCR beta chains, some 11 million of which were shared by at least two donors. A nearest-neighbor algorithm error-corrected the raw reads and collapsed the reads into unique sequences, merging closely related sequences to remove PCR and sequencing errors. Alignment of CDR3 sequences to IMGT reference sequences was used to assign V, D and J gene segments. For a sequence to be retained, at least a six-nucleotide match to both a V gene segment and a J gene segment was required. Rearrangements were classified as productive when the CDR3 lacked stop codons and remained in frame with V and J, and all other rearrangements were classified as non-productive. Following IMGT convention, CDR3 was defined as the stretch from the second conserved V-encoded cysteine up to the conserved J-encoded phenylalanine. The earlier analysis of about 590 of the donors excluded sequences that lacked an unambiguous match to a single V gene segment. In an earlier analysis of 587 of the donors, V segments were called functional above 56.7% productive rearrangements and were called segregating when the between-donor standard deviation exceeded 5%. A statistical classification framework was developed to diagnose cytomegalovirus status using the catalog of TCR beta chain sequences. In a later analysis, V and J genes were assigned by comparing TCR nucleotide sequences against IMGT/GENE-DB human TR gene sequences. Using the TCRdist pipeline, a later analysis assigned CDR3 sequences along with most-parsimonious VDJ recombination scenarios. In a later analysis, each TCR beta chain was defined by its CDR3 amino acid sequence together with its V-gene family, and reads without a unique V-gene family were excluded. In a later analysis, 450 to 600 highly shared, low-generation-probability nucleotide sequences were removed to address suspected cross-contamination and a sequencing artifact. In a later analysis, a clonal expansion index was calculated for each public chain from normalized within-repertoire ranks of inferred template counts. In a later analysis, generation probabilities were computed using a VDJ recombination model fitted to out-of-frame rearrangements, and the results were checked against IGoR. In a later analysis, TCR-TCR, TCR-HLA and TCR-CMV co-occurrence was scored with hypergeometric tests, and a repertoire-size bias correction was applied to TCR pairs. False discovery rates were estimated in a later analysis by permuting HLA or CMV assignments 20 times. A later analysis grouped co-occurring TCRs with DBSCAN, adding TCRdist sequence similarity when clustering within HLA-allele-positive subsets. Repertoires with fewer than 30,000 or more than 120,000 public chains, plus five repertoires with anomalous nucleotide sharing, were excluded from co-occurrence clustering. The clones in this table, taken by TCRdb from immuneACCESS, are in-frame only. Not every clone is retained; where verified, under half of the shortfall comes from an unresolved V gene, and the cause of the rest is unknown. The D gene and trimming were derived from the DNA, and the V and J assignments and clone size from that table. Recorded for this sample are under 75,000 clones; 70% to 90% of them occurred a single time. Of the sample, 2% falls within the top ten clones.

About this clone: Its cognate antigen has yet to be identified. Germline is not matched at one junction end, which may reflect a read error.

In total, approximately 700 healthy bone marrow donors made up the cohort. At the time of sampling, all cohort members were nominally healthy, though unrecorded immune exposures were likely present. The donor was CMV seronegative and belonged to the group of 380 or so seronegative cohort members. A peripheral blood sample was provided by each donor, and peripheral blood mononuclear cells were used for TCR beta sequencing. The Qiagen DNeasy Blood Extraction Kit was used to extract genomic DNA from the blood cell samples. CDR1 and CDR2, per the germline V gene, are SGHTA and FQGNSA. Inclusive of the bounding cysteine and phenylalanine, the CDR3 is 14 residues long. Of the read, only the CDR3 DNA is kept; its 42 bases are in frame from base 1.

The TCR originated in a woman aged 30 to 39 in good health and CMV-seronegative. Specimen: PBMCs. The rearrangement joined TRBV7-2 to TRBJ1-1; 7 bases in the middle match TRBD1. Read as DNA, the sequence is TGTGTCAGCAGCCCCCGGACAGGCGGCGCTGAAGCTTTCTTT. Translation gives CVSSPRTGGAEAFF.